This TCR beta chain was captured in a study of beta chain features in type 1 diabetes. Findings and limits, study-wide: Cells carrying high TCR expression could end up over-represented when cDNA is sequenced. Type 1 diabetes patients had VDJ junctions that carried fewer insertions and more deletions.

Each of the CD4+ naive, central memory, regulatory and stem cell-like memory populations was sorted via CD45RO/CCR7/CD25/CD127/CD95/CD27. As regards this clone: Its specificity is unknown.

In germline, CDR1 is MNHEY, CDR2 SVGAGI. The CDR3 is 14 residues long. The trim removed 6 bases at V and 4 bases at J, leaving 4 bases unmatched. Expressed TCRB transcripts were sequenced, since all the RNA that had been isolated was reverse transcribed. About 3.6 million reads per sample on average were obtained from naive, central memory and regulatory T cell samples. The method was immunoSEQ multiplex PCR; TCRdb's version includes in-frame clones alone and lacks a portion of them. The repertoire includes around 160,000 clones, under 60% of them detected once, and under 0.45% sits in the top ten. The sample comprised Tregs from blood. The sequence was obtained from a man aged 18 to 30 in good health. The genes are TRBV6-5 and TRBJ1-2; TRBD1 aligns across 11 bases. The CDR3 loop is CASRRDRGFYGYTF. CDR3 DNA: TGTGCCAGCAGACGGGACAGGGGGTTCTATGGCTACACCTTC.